This section outlines one T cell receptor (beta chain) sequence together with its context. Over 18 months of follow-up, stable hyperthyroidism required that no ophthalmopathy appear. With 3 bases removed from V and 4 bases from J, the gap between germline ends came to 9 bases. Per germline, CDR1 MNHEY and CDR2 SVGEGT. The CDR3 runs to 13 residues. The TCR beta CDR3 regions underwent amplification from RNA transcripts. The workflow started with a first-round RT-PCR run with HTBI primers and then moved on to a second-round multiplex PCR. TCRdb reprocessed the multiplex PCR reads via MiXCR and lists one record per CDR3 protein. The sample has approximately 380,000 distinct CDR3 sequences; around 20% are singletons. This sample is drawn from a study of Graves' ophthalmopathy and Graves' hyperthyroidism.

V usage is TRBV6-2 or TRBV6-3 and J usage is TRBJ1-1; D not resolved. Material for sequencing was peripheral blood. This TCR was sampled from a woman under 30 with stable Graves' hyperthyroidism. The CDR3 DNA reads as TGTGCCAGCAGTTATTTGGCGGCCACTGAAGCTTTCTTT. Amino acids: CASSYLAATEAFF.